The T cell receptor (beta chain) described here comes from a study of a mutant IDH1 vaccine in newly diagnosed glioma (dated by TCRdb to 2020 to 2023). In the study overall: In the chemotherapy-containing groups, vaccination started alongside temozolomide cycles, whereas in patients who had radiotherapy alone it started 4-6 weeks after radiotherapy. Of the approximately 34 treated patients, approximately 60% were male and about 40% were female, and a mean age of 40.4 years was recorded. For exploratory analyses, fewer than 30 treated patients had longitudinal TCRB deep sequencing done wherever samples were available. Visit V12 was the week-35 safety follow-up and visit V13 was the week-47 end of study. Before enrollment, patients had received standard therapy of radiotherapy alone, temozolomide alone, or radiochemotherapy with temozolomide; most received the combination. Peripheral blood samples were drawn at six visits, namely V03 (baseline), V05, V07, V10, V12 and V13. What the study reported, not specific to this receptor: Vaccine-induced immune responses across multiple MHC alleles were detected in over 80% of patients. Pseudoprogression appeared unrelated to alterations in the top peripheral T cell clonotypes detected by TCRB sequencing. PBMC samples for TCRB deep sequencing were selected based on availability. According to the authors, sample limitations meant that analyses of patient blood samples could not be reproduced.

As to this clone: Its antigen is still unknown. A far more abundant clone sits one base away, making this likely a read error.

The intended sense of this specimen's time point label: week 35, safety follow-up. Every vaccine dose consisted of 300 ug of a 20-mer mutant IDH1 peptide in Montanide, administered subcutaneously together with topical imiquimod. Across visits V03 through V10, patients got a total of eight vaccinations, given in weeks 1, 3, 5, 7, 11, 15, 19 and 23. Donors had newly diagnosed WHO grade 3 or 4 IDH1-mutant astrocytomas with loss of nuclear ATRX. The samples were drawn from NOA16, a multicentre, single-arm, open-label phase I trial in Germany that tested a mutant IDH1 peptide vaccine in humans for the first time. Genomic DNA for TCRB sequencing was isolated from EDTA blood with the DNeasy Blood and Tissue Kit. The CDR3 starts with the cysteine, ends with the phenylalanine, and has 14 residues. Of all the DNA, just the CDR3 is kept, 42 bases in frame from base 1. Taken from the germline V gene, the CDR1 and CDR2 loops are WSHSY and SAAADI.

Library construction relied on the immunoSEQ multiplex PCR assay. The hsTCRB Kit was used according to the manufacturer's protocol to amplify rearranged TCR beta chain sequences. An Illumina MiSeq was used to sequence the TCRB libraries. The study's processing was this. The proprietary platform of the kit vendor was used for demultiplexing, trimming and gene mapping. TCRdb limited this immuneACCESS table to in-frame rearrangements with V and J called. A share of clones is missing; checked studies link under half to unresolved V genes, and the rest is unexplained. That table supplies the V and J calls and clone size; D and trimming were determined from the DNA. The sample data list more than 35,000 clones, and under 90% of these were observed just once. Clones ranked in the top ten supply around 4.5% of the sample.

The V and J segments used are TRBV10-2 and TRBJ1-5, with 7 junctional bases fitting TRBD1. The J call could be wrong; TRBJ2-3 is a better fit for the DNA end. The sequenced sample was PBMCs, obtained from a glioma patient whose treatment included an IDH1 peptide vaccine. This TCR derives from a middle-aged woman with glioma. Some clones in this sample may be carry-over from other donors' samples. The CDR3 protein sequence reads: CASSSGGLNQPQYF. The DNA sequence follows: TGCGCCAGCTCCTCAGGGGGTCTCAATCAGCCCCAGTATTTT.